The TCR beta chain described here comes from a study of untreated major depressive disorder. Overall study results and limits: Sequencing showed nonsignificant TRBV25-01 and TRBV02-01 differences matching flow cytometry. Depressed patients' CD4+ T cells carried increased TRBV05-01 (Vbeta 5.1) usage versus control CD4+ T cells.

The data were produced by immunoSEQ multiplex PCR, yet TCRdb's version contains in-frame clones alone and is incomplete. There are about 27,000 clones in the sample; 91% occur only once, and roughly 0.72% lies in the top ten. Note on this clone: Its matching antigen is unknown.

CDR1 and CDR2 (germline): KGHSH, LQKENI. This CDR3 is 14 amino acids long. V was trimmed by 3 bases and J by 1 base, leaving 7 bases between them. All participants were of European descent. This receptor was identified in a woman aged 25 to 39 with major depressive disorder. What was sequenced was CD4+ T cells from PBMCs. This chain joins TRBV18 and TRBJ1-5; D gene unclear. This chain's CDR3 is CASSPLESNQPQHF. In nucleotides, the CDR3 is TGTGCCAGCTCACCTCTAGAGAGCAATCAGCCCCAGCATTTT.